This T cell receptor (beta chain) is drawn from a study of technical replicates of blood from four donors. Produced via immunoSEQ multiplex PCR; TCRdb's table is partial and in-frame only. The sample lists fewer than 85,000 clones; roughly 92% were seen once. The CDR3 loop spans 14 amino acids. V lost 2 bases to trimming and J lost 2 bases, with 11 bases between them. Germline V gene lookup returns CDR1 SGDLS and CDR2 YYNGEE. This TCR was sampled from a human donor in good health. The material sequenced was T cells isolated from PBMCs. This chain connects TRBV9 to TRBJ2-7, with a weak D call TRBD1 (6 bases). CDR3 protein: CASSVEDSPYEQYF. The CDR3 coding sequence is TGTGCCAGCAGCGTGGAGGACAGCCCCTACGAGCAGTACTTC.